This T cell receptor (beta chain) was obtained from a study of cytomegalovirus exposure and HLA in healthy donors listed by TCRdb under 2017. As for the study more broadly: An earlier analysis of 587 of the donors reported under 300 Gb of sequence data and around 100 million unique TCR beta sequences obtained from approximately 180 million T cells. A later analysis re-analyzed previously published TCR beta repertoires from 660 or so donors and added high-resolution HLA genotyping to study TCR occurrence patterns. Along with the roughly 670-subject first cohort, a separate validation cohort of more than 90 different subjects was used. An early release covering 550 to 700 HLA-typed donors comprised about 300 gigabases of sequencing data and around 80 million unique TCR sequences. To predict cytomegalovirus infection status, the study brought together high-throughput TCR immunosequencing, statistical association of individual TCRs with disease status, and machine learning. Rather than using new phenotypic data, the later analysis identified candidate immune exposures from TCR beta sequences and from how often those sequences occurred across donors. Class I and class II HLA loci were covered by the typing at four-digit resolution. Donor age, sex, ethnicity and CMV serostatus were collected together with the repertoire data. Across 300 to 500 genotyped donors of the cohort, an average of about 200,000 unique TCR beta nucleotide sequences per donor were sequenced, and approximately 19% of those sequences were non-productive. Among the roughly 380 genotyped donors, around 79% belonged to the genetic ancestry cluster associated with self-reported Caucasian donors. Every discovery cohort repertoire had been produced on one sequencing platform. A later genetic analysis used genome-wide SNP genotypes for about 65% of the roughly 670 donors, treating that subset as a discovery cohort. The study profiled the T cell repertoires of some 610 subjects by immunosequencing and related them to cytomegalovirus serostatus. An earlier analysis of about 600 of the donors used high-throughput TCR beta sequencing to judge whether each TCR beta V gene segment behaved as functional or pseudogenic. About 5 DR-DQ haplotypes were handled as single units for association and clustering, since linkage in the cohort was strong. The study was designed to test whether signatures of past pathogen exposure could be identified by cataloging public T cell receptors. The number of donors typed differed by locus, with about 620-630 for A, B, C, DRB1 and DQB1, over 500 for DQA1, over 600 for DPA1, and approximately 470 for DPB1. What the authors observed across the whole study: A cluster of highly shared sequence variants was judged likely to represent a technical artifact of the sequencing pipeline. The presence/absence analyses assumed that sequencing depth was roughly uniform across donors, and that assumption may not be true. A further reported finding was that TCR beta sequences accurately predicted the HLA-A and HLA-B alleles for most subjects in the first cohort. At a false discovery rate of 0.05, a later analysis linked 16,000 or so TCR beta sequences to specific HLA alleles. A later analysis found that HLA-associated TCR beta chains were more clonally expanded and had lower generation probabilities than equally common non-associated chains. Because counts were too low, roughly 18 rarely observed V segments, including chromosome 9 orphons, were left out of the earlier analysis of a few hundred of the donors. In vitro tests confirmed that a few of the cytomegalovirus-associated TCR beta chains recognize cytomegalovirus antigens. Correlated functional status among segregating V segments might be attributable to linkage disequilibrium, but an unknown experimental factor could not be ruled out. The only immune exposure information available for the cohort was CMV serostatus. The study gave a list of roughly 150 TCR beta chains associated with cytomegalovirus. Strong co-occurrence of HLA alleles, especially DR and DQ, made assigning TCR associations to individual alleles difficult. Compared with the approximately 670-donor mean, donors in an Asian-associated ancestry cluster had fewer N-insertions in productive TCRs, according to a later genetic analysis. A later analysis found that TCR association rates varied across HLA loci, with DRB1 alleles showing the most associated TCRs and HLA-C alleles the fewest. HLA typing was unavailable for some donors at each locus, so association tests used only the typed subset. Because the 87-base-pair reads could not distinguish some IMGT-functional V segments, including TRBV6-2 and TRBV6-3, those segments were excluded. Most TCR sequences were seen in very few donors, while some public TCRs were found in many individuals. According to a later analysis, parvovirus B19, influenza, CMV and Epstein-Barr virus appeared linked to several top co-occurrence clusters. The authors suggested that the approach could potentially be extended to other disease states and immunological phenotypes. The classifier was reported to diagnose cytomegalovirus status with high specificity and sensitivity in both the original and validation cohorts. In an earlier analysis of around 500 of the donors, most TCR beta V segments appeared in productive rearrangements about 87% or about 30% of the time, broadly matching IMGT annotations. The cohort was sequenced for TCR beta chains only, and without alpha or paired-chain data the features that could be detected were limited. An association between a missense DCLRE1C variant and V-gene and J-gene trimming of TCR beta chains was found in a later genetic analysis and replicated in an independent cohort. According to a later analysis, most CMV-associated TCR beta chains appeared to be HLA-restricted, and the HLA associations seemed to be driven largely by CMV exposure.

The cohort was made up of 666 healthy bone marrow donors. At the time of sampling, every cohort member was nominally healthy, though immune exposures that went unrecorded were likely present. The donor tested CMV seronegative and was one of the 352 seronegative cohort members. A peripheral blood sample was provided by each donor, and peripheral blood mononuclear cells were used for TCR beta sequencing. Genomic DNA extraction from the blood cell samples was performed with the Qiagen DNeasy Blood Extraction Kit. Library method: the immunoSEQ multiplex PCR assay. A mixture of 60 forward primers for TCR Vbeta segments and 13 reverse primers for TCR Jbeta segments was used in the multiplex PCR. A multiplex PCR assay on genomic DNA amplified the CDR3 region of rearranged TCR beta genes. The amplified TCR beta libraries were sequenced on the Illumina HiSeq System as 87-base-pair reads. Under the source paper's analysis protocol: A later analysis tallied approximately 87 million unique TCR beta chains across the 640 or so repertoires, and around 12 million of those chains were shared by two or more donors. Raw reads were error-corrected and collapsed into unique sequences by a nearest-neighbor algorithm in which closely related sequences were merged to remove PCR and sequencing errors. V, D and J gene segments were assigned by aligning CDR3 sequences to IMGT reference sequences. Each retained sequence needed at least a six-nucleotide match to both a V gene segment and a J gene segment. A rearrangement counted as productive if the CDR3 had no stop codons and remained in frame with V and J, and every other rearrangement counted as non-productive. Following IMGT convention, CDR3 was defined as the stretch from the second conserved V-encoded cysteine up to the conserved J-encoded phenylalanine. The earlier analysis of some 550 of the donors excluded any sequence lacking an unambiguous match to a single V gene segment. An earlier analysis of approximately 590 of the donors classified V segments as functional when productive rearrangements were above 56.7% and as segregating when the standard deviation between donors was above 5%. A statistical classification framework was developed to diagnose cytomegalovirus status using the catalog of TCR beta chain sequences. In a later analysis, V and J genes were assigned by comparing TCR nucleotide sequences against IMGT/GENE-DB human TR gene sequences. The TCRdist pipeline was used in a later analysis to assign CDR3 sequences and most-parsimonious VDJ recombination scenarios. In a later analysis, each TCR beta chain was defined by its CDR3 amino acid sequence together with its V-gene family, and reads lacking a unique V-gene family were excluded. As a way to deal with suspected cross-contamination and a sequencing artifact, a later analysis dropped 640 or so nucleotide sequences that were highly shared and had low generation probability. In a later analysis, a clonal expansion index for each public chain was calculated from normalized within-repertoire ranks of inferred template counts. In a later analysis, generation probabilities were computed using a VDJ recombination model fitted to out-of-frame rearrangements, and the results were checked against IGoR. Hypergeometric tests were used in a later analysis to score TCR-TCR, TCR-HLA and TCR-CMV co-occurrence, with a repertoire-size bias correction applied to the TCR pairs. A later analysis estimated false discovery rates by permuting HLA or CMV assignments 20 times. In a later analysis, co-occurring TCRs were grouped using DBSCAN, with TCRdist sequence similarity added in when clustering inside HLA-allele-positive subsets. Co-occurrence clustering excluded repertoires with fewer than 30,000 or more than 120,000 public chains, plus five with anomalous nucleotide sharing. This immuneACCESS table, as held by TCRdb, lists in-frame sequences with V and J called but not all clones. Of the missing ones, under half trace to an unresolved V gene in checked studies; the others have no known cause. From that table come the V and J calls and clone size; the DNA was used to work out D and trimming. The sample table shows 200,000 or so clones, and approximately 84% are seen once. The ten largest clones add up to about 0.23% of the sample.

CDR1 and CDR2 (SGHTA, FQGTGA) derive from the germline V gene. The CDR3, from cysteine to phenylalanine, totals 17 residues. The sequence is cut down to CDR3 DNA, 51 bases in frame from base 1. Trimming takes 5 bases off V and 1 base off J; junction bases not matched to a gene: 6. On this clone itself: The target of this receptor is not known. Base qualities are not provided; no much larger clone lies one nucleotide away.

The receptor was derived from a girl in the first two years of life in good health and CMV-seronegative. Specimen: PBMCs. Rearrangement joined TRBV7-3 to TRBJ2-6, with TRBD1 identical over 9 junction bases. CDR3 reads: CASSIWDRASGANVLTF. The sequence in DNA is TGTGCCAGCAGCATCTGGGACAGGGCTTCTGGGGCCAACGTCCTGACTTTC.